This section outlines one T cell receptor (beta chain) sequence together with its context. Its antigen is not known. TCRdb's table, derived via immunoSEQ multiplex PCR, lists solely in-frame clones and lacks some. The sample holds roughly 50,000 clones; 75% to 90% are singletons and the top ten take roughly 5.2%. Investigators merged groups given second doses at roughly 4 or roughly 12 weeks. The data stem from a study of T cell responses to AZD1222 COVID-19 vaccine. Notes on the study in general: Of the AZD1222 recipients, only five to seven were seropositive at baseline. CD4 TCRs linked to vaccination spanned spike, dominating at 160-218 and 743-854. Unmutated variant regions reportedly attract nearly half of all spike-specific TCRs.

Germline CDR1 SEHNR, CDR2 FQNEAQ (reference sequence). CDR3 length equals 11 residues. V was cut by 5 bases and J by 2 bases, with 4 bases left in between. This material consisted of peripheral blood, taken 28 days after the second AZD1222 dose. The source of this sequence is an adult who received the AZD1222 COVID-19 vaccine. This chain links TRBV7-9 with TRBJ2-7, with D unresolved. CDR3 loop: CASSITYEQYF. The CDR3 DNA follows: TGTGCCAGCAGCATTACCTACGAGCAGTACTTC.